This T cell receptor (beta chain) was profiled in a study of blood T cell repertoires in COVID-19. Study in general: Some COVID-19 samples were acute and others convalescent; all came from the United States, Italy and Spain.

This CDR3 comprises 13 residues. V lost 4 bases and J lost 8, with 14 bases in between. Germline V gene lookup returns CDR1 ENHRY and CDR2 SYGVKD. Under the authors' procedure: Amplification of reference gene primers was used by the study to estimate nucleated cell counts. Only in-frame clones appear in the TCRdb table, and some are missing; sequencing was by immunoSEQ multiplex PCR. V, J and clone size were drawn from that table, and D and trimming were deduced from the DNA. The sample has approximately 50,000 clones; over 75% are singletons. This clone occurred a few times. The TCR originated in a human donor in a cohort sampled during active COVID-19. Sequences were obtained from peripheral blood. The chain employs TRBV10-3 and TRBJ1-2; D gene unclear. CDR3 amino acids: CAISAVSGRGYTF. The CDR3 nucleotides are TGTGCCATCAGTGCCGTCTCGGGTCGAGGCTACACCTTC.